This T cell receptor (beta chain) was identified in a study of shared clonotypes between healthy human individuals. Deep-level settings were used for running the assay. Sequencing was performed with immunoSEQ multiplex PCR; in TCRdb, only in-frame clones are kept and a portion is missing. The repertoire includes 1,500,000 or so clones, roughly 96% of them detected once, and over 1% sits in the top ten. The CDR3 has 10 amino acids. Per germline, CDR1 MDHEN and CDR2 SYDVKM. The V end lost 8 bases, the J end lost 7 bases, and 6 bases lay between the germline ends. The V call is TRBV28, the J call TRBJ1-5; D unresolved. The origin of this receptor is a young man in good health. Sequenced: naive CD4+ T cells sorted from blood. Stated subset: CD45RA+ positively selected. The chain's CDR3 is CASGIQPQHF. Here the CDR3 DNA reads TGTGCCAGCGGTATCCAGCCCCAGCATTTT.